The rows below give T cell receptor beta chains drawn from one sample of a study of cytomegalovirus exposure and HLA in healthy donors. Profiled with immunoSEQ multiplex PCR; TCRdb holds only in-frame clones, not every one. The table lists about 130,000 clones, around four fifths of them singletons. The specimen was PBMCs. These receptors all stem from a man aged 18-30 years in good health and CMV-seropositive. The CDR3 runs from the conserved cysteine through the conserved F or W. A D gene is named only where the DNA matches it firmly. Rows may omit the clone size; those that give it use once, few, many or a size class.

v_call	j_call	clone_size	d_call	cdr3_nt	cdr3_aa
TRBV5-6	TRBJ1-6	few	TRBD1	TGTGCCAGCAGCTTGGGACAGGGGATTTCACCCCTCCACTTT	CASSLGQGISPLHF
TRBV9	TRBJ1-6	once	TRBD1	TGTGCCAGCAGCGTTGGGACAGGAGGTAATTCACCCCTCCACTTT	CASSVGTGGNSPLHF
TRBV6-5	TRBJ1-6	-	-	TGTGCCAGCAGTTATCTTGGGGGGAGACCCCTCCACTTT	CASSYLGGRPLHF
TRBV6-1	TRBJ2-3	-	-	TGTGCCAGCAGTGGTCAGGGTAACACAGATACGCAGTATTTT	CASSGQGNTDTQYF
TRBV9	TRBJ1-4	-	-	TGTGCCAGCAGCGCGACAGGCGTTTTTGAAAAACTGTTTTTT	CASSATGVFEKLFF
TRBV5-8	TRBJ2-2	-	-	TGTGCCAGCAGCTTGAGGGGAAAATCCACCGGGGAGCTGTTTTTT	CASSLRGKSTGELFF
TRBV29-1	TRBJ2-4	-	-	TGCAGCGTCTCACCCGGCGGCAAAAACATTCAGTACTTC	CSVSPGGKNIQYF
TRBV6-1	TRBJ1-2	few	-	TGTGCCAGCAGTTGGCAAGGGGGAAGTTCTGGCTACACCTTC	CASSWQGGSSGYTF
TRBV29-1	TRBJ2-1	-	-	TGCAGCGCTCCCCTGGAGGGTTGGGAACCGAGTGAGCAGTTCTTC	CSAPLEGWEPSEQFF
TRBV5-4	TRBJ1-2	-	-	TGTGCCAGCGGGCCTAACTATGGCTACACCTTC	CASGPNYGYTF
TRBV5-5	TRBJ2-7	-	TRBD1	TGTGCCAGCAGCTTTACAGGGGAAGAGCAGTACTTC	CASSFTGEEQYF
TRBV9	TRBJ1-3	once	-	TGTGCCAGCAGCCTCGGCTCTGGAAACACCATATATTTT	CASSLGSGNTIYF
TRBV28	TRBJ1-2	-	-	TGTGCCAGCAGTTTATTTTCGGACTCTGGCTACACCTTC	CASSLFSDSGYTF
TRBV6-1	TRBJ1-2	-	-	TGTGCCAGCAGTGGACCACAGTACCATGGCTACACCTTC	CASSGPQYHGYTF
TRBV7-8	TRBJ2-5	-	TRBD1	TGTGCCAGCAGCTTAATGGGGGGACAGGGAATCCAAGAGACCCAGTACTTC	CASSLMGGQGIQETQYF
TRBV6-1	TRBJ2-7	few	TRBD2	TGTGCCAGCAGTGAAGCGGGACTAGCCCCCTACGAGCAGTACTTC	CASSEAGLAPYEQYF